Each of the 3 T cell receptor beta chains below was sequenced from the same sample in a study of blood T cells in healthy people across ages. PCR was performed a second time for about 6 to 12 cycles using a sample-barcoded 5' primer and a J-beta primer mix. TCRdb recomputed calls from the 5' RACE reads with MiXCR, one row per CDR3 protein. The sample consists of 450,000 to 650,000 distinct CDR3 sequences, 24% of them appearing once. This sample also belongs to another study, concerning T cells of mothers and their children.

Material: blood. These receptors all come from a boy younger than 18 in good health.

The V gene is TRBV13, the J gene TRBJ2-7; 10 positions agree with TRBD2. The trim removed 5 bases at V and 2 bases at J, leaving 6 bases unmatched. Per germline, CDR1 PRHDT and CDR2 FYEKMQ (reference sequence). The CDR3 runs to 15 residues. CDR3 loop: CASSPGTSAAYEQYF. DNA of the CDR3: TGTGCCAGCAGCCCCGGGACTAGCGCGGCCTACGAGCAGTACTTC.

The chain couples TRBV20-1 to TRBJ2-2, with TRBD1 matching over 7 bases. The junction had 5 bases not matched to a gene; V was cut back by 1 base and J by 6 bases. The CDR3 spans 14 residues. Germline V gene lookup returns CDR1 DFQATT and CDR2 SNEGSKA (reference sequence). The CDR3 DNA is TGCAGTGCTAGAGTTCCAGGACAGGCCGGGGAGCTGTTTTTT. Residues: CSARVPGQAGELFF.

The chain employs TRBV20-1 and TRBJ1-4, with 7 bases matching TRBD1. V lost 6 bases to trimming and J lost 3 bases; unmatched junction nucleotides: 7. The CDR3 totals 14 residues. Germline CDR1 and CDR2: DFQATT and SNEGSKA (reference sequence). The CDR3 reads CSARRQGSNEKLFF. The CDR3 DNA reads TGCAGTGCACGTAGACAGGGCTCTAATGAAAAACTGTTTTTT.